This T cell receptor (beta chain) comes out of a study of cytomegalovirus exposure and HLA in healthy donors. Assay used: immunoSEQ multiplex PCR; TCRdb lists only in-frame clones, some missing. The sample gives tens of thousands of clones, roughly 94% of which show up once; approximately 3% is in the top ten. The V gene's germline CDR1 is GTSNPN and CDR2 SVGIG (reference sequence). The CDR3 totals 14 residues. The V and J ends lost 3 bases and 3 bases respectively, with 12 bases between them. Study-wide results and caveats: In the approximately 120 validation repertoires, a later analysis found that first-cohort TCR clusters tended to co-occur.

This clone was picked up one time. The antigen is unknown. The sequenced sample was PBMCs. The rearrangement uses TRBV30 and TRBJ1-3, with a weak D call TRBD1 (5 bases). This sequence was found in a woman aged 18 to 35 in good health and CMV-seropositive. Here the CDR3 DNA reads TGTGCCTGGAGGTACCGGGACTTTGGAAACACCATATATTTT. Translation gives CAWRYRDFGNTIYF.